This TCR beta chain appears in the sequencing data of a study of blood T cell repertoires in COVID-19. Study information: Both acute and convalescent COVID-19 samples were obtained from the United States, Italy and Spain. T cells, B-cell-depleted T cells, or PBMCs supplied cDNA or gDNA.

This table comes from immunoSEQ multiplex PCR, and its TCRdb copy is limited to in-frame clones, with some not included. This sample has about 74,000 clones, with around 90% found just once. Germline CDR1 is KGHSH and CDR2 is LQKENI. The CDR3 is made up of 15 amino acids. V was trimmed by 1 base and J by 0 bases, leaving 9 bases between them. Sequencing used peripheral blood. This chain connects TRBV18 to TRBJ1-1, with D possibly matching TRBD1 (6 bases). The TCR originated in an elderly woman with active or convalescent COVID-19. The CDR3 DNA follows: TGTGCCAGCTCACCACAGGGACACATGAACACTGAAGCTTTCTTT. This gives the protein CASSPQGHMNTEAFF. Full variable domain (outside the CDR3, taken from reference TRBV18 and TRBJ1-1): NAGVMQNPRHLVRRRGQEARLRCSPMKGHSHVYWYRQLPEEGLKFMVYLQKENIIDESGMPKERFSAEFPKEGPSILRIQQVVRGDSAAYFCASSPQGHMNTEAFFGQGTRLTVV.